One and the same sample provided the 20 T cell receptor beta chains below, sequenced in a study of graft-versus-host responses after intestinal transplantation. Their antigen targets remain unknown. TCRdb's table, derived via immunoSEQ multiplex PCR, lists solely in-frame clones and lacks some. The sample contains over 85,000 clones, about nine tenths of which appear only once. This specimen consisted of unstimulated CD4+ T cells sorted from spleen or lymph node cells, obtained before transplant. The receptors shown here come from a human donor who was the organ donor for an intestinal transplant.

The V and J genes are TRBV6-1 and TRBJ2-5; TRBD1 is a possible D gene (5 bases). The germline V and J ends were trimmed by 2 bases and 5 bases, with 15 bases remaining between them. This CDR3 spans 15 amino acids. Germline V gene lookup returns CDR1 MNHNS and CDR2 SASEGT. The CDR3 reads CASSETVQEGETQYF. The CDR3 coding sequence is TGTGCCAGCAGTGAAACCGTACAGGAAGGCGAGACCCAGTACTTC.

The J gene is TRBJ2-3, the V gene TRBV5-1; TRBD1 agrees at 9 bases. The CDR3 runs to 13 residues. CDR1 SGHRS and CDR2 YFSETQ come from the germline V gene. Trimming cost V 4 bases and J 6 bases; bases outside gene matches: 3. CDR3: CASSGTGHDTQYF. The CDR3 coding sequence is TGCGCCAGCAGCGGGACAGGGCATGATACGCAGTATTTT.

The chain links TRBV5-1 to TRBJ1-5; 7 nucleotides align to TRBD1. V lost 0 bases, J lost 5 bases, and 2 bases stayed unmatched. CDR1 is SGHRS and CDR2 is YFSETQ in the germline V gene. The CDR3 has 14 residues. Written as DNA, the CDR3 is TGCGCCAGCAGCTTGGACGGACAGGATCAGCCCCAGCATTTT. Protein product: CASSLDGQDQPQHF.

The rearrangement uses TRBV7-2 and TRBJ1-1; 8 bases map to TRBD1. The CDR3 length is 14 residues. Per the germline V gene, CDR1 is SGHTA and CDR2 is FQGNSA. Trimming took 4 bases from V and 11 from J; bases not matched to a gene: 12. CDR3 nucleotides: TGTGCCAGCAGCTCCGGTCCCCGGACAGGGAGGGCTTTCTTT. Translating it yields CASSSGPRTGRAFF.

This sequence joins TRBV19 and TRBJ2-3, with 7 nucleotides matching TRBD1. The ends lost 10 bases at V and 0 bases at J; junction bases unmatched: 4. There are 13 residues in the CDR3. CDR1 is LNHDA and CDR2 is SQIVND in the germline V gene (reference sequence). As DNA, the CDR3 is TGTGCCACTACAGGGGCTAGCACAGATACGCAGTATTTT. Translating it yields CATTGASTDTQYF. The whole variable domain, remainder taken from reference TRBV19 and TRBJ2-3, is DGGITQSPKYLFRKEGQNVTLSCEQNLNHDAMYWYRQDPGQGLRLIYYSQIVNDFQKGDIAEGYSVSREKKESFPLTVTSAQKNPTAFYLCATTGASTDTQYFGPGTRLTVL.

This clone appeared once. This rearrangement joins TRBV25-1 to TRBJ2-3, with TRBD1 matching over 9 bases. This CDR3 comprises 17 residues. With V trimmed by 3 bases and J by 3 bases, 10 bases remained unmatched. Germline V gene data show CDR1 as MGHDK and CDR2 as SYGVNS. CDR3 in amino acids: CASSDPTTGGPTDTQYF. CDR3 bases: TGTGCCAGCAGTGACCCCACAACAGGGGGCCCGACAGATACGCAGTATTTT.

The chain couples TRBV2 to TRBJ2-1, with D possibly TRBD1 on 6 matching bases. V was clipped by 6 bases and J by 0 bases, with 6 bases between them. Germline-derived CDR1 and CDR2 are SNHLY and FYNNEI. This CDR3 comprises 13 residues. The CDR3 nucleotides read TGTGCCAGCAGGACAGGCTCCTACAATGAGCAGTTCTTC. Protein product: CASRTGSYNEQFF.

V is TRBV7-9 and J is TRBJ1-1, with a tentative D call TRBD1 (5 bases). CDR1 and CDR2 from the germline V gene are SEHNR and FQNEAQ (reference sequence). Trimming cost V 5 bases and J 1 base, with 14 bases left between them. This CDR3 comprises 15 residues. CDR3 protein: CASSIRQIWNTEAFF. For the CDR3, the DNA is TGTGCCAGCAGCATCCGACAGATATGGAACACTGAAGCTTTCTTT.

This clone is a singleton in its sample. This chain joins TRBV5-1 and TRBJ2-5; the match to TRBD2 covers 12 bases. Germline V CDR1 and CDR2: SGHRS, YFSETQ. This CDR3 contains 16 residues. Unmatched junction bases numbered 6, after V lost 0 bases and J lost 6 bases. CDR3 in DNA: TGCGCCAGCAGCTTGGGCTCTAGCGGGAGGGTGAAGACCCAGTACTTC. Amino acids: CASSLGSSGRVKTQYF.

This clone was seen a single time. The chain carries TRBV5-1 and TRBJ1-1; D may be TRBD1 (5 bases). Germline V gives CDR1 SGHRS, CDR2 YFSETQ. V gave up 0 bases and J gave up 5 bases, with 11 bases separating them. The CDR3 has 14 residues. The DNA for the CDR3 is TGCGCCAGCAGCTTGGCCCAGGGATATACTGAAGCTTTCTTT. Its protein is CASSLAQGYTEAFF.

The chain recombines TRBV19 with TRBJ2-2; TRBD1 aligns across 8 bases. The J segment lost 4 bases and the V segment lost 6 bases, leaving 4 bases of the junction unmatched. CDR1 is LNHDA, CDR2 SQIVND, per germline (reference sequence). CDR3 length equals 14 residues. CDR3 DNA: TGTGCCAGTAGACGACAGGGGCCCACCGGGGAGCTGTTTTTT. Its protein product is CASRRQGPTGELFF.

V is TRBV7-6 and J is TRBJ2-1; TRBD2 matches at 7 bases. J gave up 0 bases and V 5 bases, and 4 bases lay outside the gene matches. Germline-derived CDR1 and CDR2 are SGHVS and FNYEAQ. The CDR3 runs to 15 residues. CDR3 residues: CASSRGGSSYNEQFF. The CDR3, as DNA: TGTGCCAGCAGCCGCGGGGGAAGCTCCTACAATGAGCAGTTCTTC.

V is TRBV9 and J is TRBJ2-3; possibly TRBD2 for D (7 bases). V was trimmed by 0 bases and J by 4 bases, leaving 15 bases between them. Germline values: CDR1 SGDLS, CDR2 YYNGEE. The CDR3 loop spans 16 amino acids. In DNA, the CDR3 is TGTGCCAGCAGCGTAGGTTTGGCGGGGGCTGCAGATACGCAGTATTTT. Encoded protein: CASSVGLAGAADTQYF. The full variable domain, its missing parts supplied by reference TRBV9 and TRBJ2-3, is DSGVTQTPKHLITATGQRVTLRCSPRSGDLSVYWYQQSLDQGLQFLIQYYNGEERAKGNILERFSAQQFPDLHSELNLSSLELGDSALYFCASSVGLAGAADTQYFGPGTRLTVL.

CDR3 nucleotide sequence: TGTGCCAGCAGGCGGGACAGGGGGAATTCACCCCTCCACTTT. It encodes CASRRDRGNSPLHF. V and J are TRBV27 and TRBJ1-6; 11 bases fit TRBD1. J lost 7 bases, V lost 6 bases, and 2 bases had no gene match. CDR3 length: 14 amino acids. Germline V gives CDR1 MNHEY, CDR2 SMNVEV (reference sequence).

This clone has only a few counts. This rearrangement joins TRBV11-3 to TRBJ2-7, with TRBD1 as a possible D gene (6 bases). Germline values: CDR1 SGHNT, CDR2 YENEEA. With 3 bases removed from V and 2 bases from J, the gap between germline ends came to 14 bases. The CDR3 has 15 residues. The CDR3 loop is CASSFRGGSTYEQYF. The DNA of the CDR3 is TGTGCCAGCAGCTTCCGAGGGGGTTCGACCTACGAGCAGTACTTC. Based on the CDR3 plus reference TRBV11-3 and TRBJ2-7, the full variable domain is EAGVVQSPRYKIIEKKQPVAFWCNPISGHNTLYWYLQNLGQGPELLIRYENEEAVDDSQLPKDRFSAERLKGVDSTLKIQPAELGDSAVYLCASSFRGGSTYEQYFGPGTRLTVT.

The chain combines TRBV19 with TRBJ1-1; 9 bases match TRBD1. Germline CDR1 is LNHDA and CDR2 is SQIVND (reference sequence). The length of the CDR3 is 13 residues. The V segment lost 10 bases and the J segment 4 bases; nucleotides outside the gene matches: 7. The CDR3 bases are TGTGCCACTCGGGACAGGGCGACCACTGAAGCTTTCTTT. Translated, it gives CATRDRATTEAFF.

Remarks on this clone: The junction departs from the called germline gene at one end, perhaps through a read error. The chain links TRBV27 to TRBJ1-2, with D perhaps TRBD1 (5 bases). The V gene's germline CDR1 is MNHEY and CDR2 SMNVEV (reference sequence). The CDR3 is 16 residues long. This chain's CDR3 is CASSSVGGGEVYGYAF. CDR3 DNA sequence: TGTGCCAGCAGTTCTGTGGGAGGAGGGGAAGTCTATGGCTACGCCTTC.

V and J are TRBV4-3 and TRBJ1-4; 7 bases match TRBD1. This CDR3 region has 17 residues. Per germline, CDR1 LGHNA and CDR2 YSLEER. J lost 8 bases, V lost 0 bases, and 12 bases had no gene match. The DNA for the CDR3 is TGCGCCAGCAGCCAAGATCAGGACAGGAGGGTTCGGGAAAAACTGTTTTTT. Amino acid sequence: CASSQDQDRRVREKLFF.

As concerns this clone: This same CDR3 is encoded by further DNA sequences in the sample. The chain carries TRBV9 and TRBJ1-2, with a weak D call TRBD1 (5 bases). This CDR3 contains 13 residues. From germline, CDR1 is SGDLS and CDR2 YYNGEE. V lost 3 bases, J lost 4 bases, and 10 bases lay in between. This chain's CDR3 is CASSEGHRYGYTF. The CDR3 bases are TGTGCCAGCAGCGAGGGGCATCGCTATGGCTACACCTTC.

The gene calls are TRBV29-1 and TRBJ2-7; 7 bases agree with TRBD1. V lost 1 base to trimming and J lost 8 bases; unmatched junction nucleotides: 5. The germline V gene has CDR1 SQVTM and CDR2 ANQGSEA. The CDR3 sequence is 12 residues long. CDR3 protein: CSVEGDRAKQYF. Here the CDR3 DNA reads TGCAGCGTTGAAGGAGACAGGGCGAAGCAGTACTTC.